There are many counts of the clone carrying this T cell receptor (beta chain). The V and J ends lost 2 bases and 0 bases respectively, with 5 bases between them. The germline V gene has CDR1 KGHSH and CDR2 LQKENI. The CDR3 runs 14 residues. The data are from a study of patients and donors after allogeneic stem cell transplantation. MiXCR was run by TCRdb on the RT-PCR reads, yielding one entry per CDR3 protein. The data contain about 410,000 distinct CDR3 sequences, roughly 16% of them seen just once; the ten biggest clones take up about 7%. The sequence was obtained from a human donor who was either an allogeneic HSCT recipient or a stem cell or donor lymphocyte infusion donor (not recorded which). It is not recorded whose cells these are; they may come from a transplant donor. Sample: blood, either unsorted or a sorted T cell fraction (not recorded which). This chain joins TRBV18 and TRBJ1-5; D uncertain. In DNA form, the CDR3 reads TGTGCCAGCTCACCAGGGAATAGCAATCAGCCCCAGCATTTT. This sequence encodes CASSPGNSNQPQHF.